Sequencing of this TCR beta chain was carried out in a study of T cell repertoires in cytomegalovirus infection. About the research overall: Recently identified HLA-C-restricted and well-studied HLA-B-restricted CMV epitopes were used. Evidence of both CMV infection and a matching HLA type came from public TCR beta signatures.

TCRdb redid the calling of the reads with MiXCR, one entry per CDR3 protein. The profile shows about 78,000 distinct CDR3 sequences, 35% to 50% of them singletons. The study's findings and limits: It was HLA-C-restricted CMV-specific TCR beta clonotypes that dominated the response ex vivo.

The trim removed 5 bases at V and 5 bases at J, leaving 2 bases unmatched. CDR1 and CDR2 from the germline V gene are SGHVT and SQSDAQ. This CDR3 is built from 12 residues. This clonotype was counted only a few times. What it binds is not known. This chain joins TRBV7-4 and TRBJ1-1; the match to TRBD1 covers 7 bases. The sample was CD8+ T cells from cultured PBMCs, taken from culture after CMV antigen stimulation. The clonotype was recovered from a human donor in good health (CMV status not recorded). Some clones in this sample may be carry-over from other donors' samples. CDR3 protein: CASSQGGTEAFF. CDR3 nucleotide sequence: TGTGCCAGCAGCCAGGGGGGGACTGAAGCTTTCTTT.